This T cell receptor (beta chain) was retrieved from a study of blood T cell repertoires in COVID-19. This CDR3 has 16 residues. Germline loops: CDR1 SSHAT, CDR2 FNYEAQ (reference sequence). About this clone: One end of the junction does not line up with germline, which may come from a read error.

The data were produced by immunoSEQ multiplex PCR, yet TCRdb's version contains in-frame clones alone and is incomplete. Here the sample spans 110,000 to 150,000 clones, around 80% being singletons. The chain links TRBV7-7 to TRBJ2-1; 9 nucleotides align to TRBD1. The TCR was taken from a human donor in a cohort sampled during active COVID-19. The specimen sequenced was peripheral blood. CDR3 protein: CASSLELGTGNDEQFF. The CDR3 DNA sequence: TGTGCTAGCAGCTTAGAGTTAGGGACAGGGAACGATGAGCAGTTCTTC.